The clone carrying this T cell receptor (beta chain) appeared a single time. Its matching antigen is unknown. The entry originates in a study of graft-versus-host responses after intestinal transplantation. For the study at large: Among the recipients, transplants were multivisceral, liver-intestinal, or isolated intestinal. After anti-thymocyte globulin induction, recipients took tacrolimus and steroids for approximately three years.

Study results and caveats: The recipient marrow held GvH clones, and some of them showed up first in ileum or blood. Allografts of patients with graft-donor T cell macrochimerism showed high graft-versus-host to host-versus-graft clone ratios.

The table came from immunoSEQ multiplex PCR; TCRdb's copy has only in-frame clones and leaves some out. The table lists under 95,000 clones, 80% to 85% of them singletons, with around 0.83% in the top ten. The clonotype was recovered from a human donor who received an intestinal transplant. This sample comprised unstimulated CD4+ T cells sorted from spleen or lymph node cells, obtained before intestinal transplant.

The CDR3 protein is CASSLEQGGETQYF. Here the CDR3 DNA reads TGTGCCAGCAGCTTAGAACAGGGGGGAGAGACCCAGTACTTC. The chain joins TRBV11-1 to TRBJ2-5; TRBD1 matches 8 bases. The V gene's germline CDR1 is SGHAT and CDR2 FQDESV (reference sequence). V gave up 1 base and J gave up 4 bases; unmatched junction bases: 2. The CDR3 has 14 amino acids. Combining the CDR3 with reference TRBV11-1 and TRBJ2-5 gives the whole variable domain EAEVAQSPRYKITEKSQAVAFWCDPISGHATLYWYRQILGQGPELLVQFQDESVVDDSQLPKDRFSAERLKGVDSTLKIQPAELGDSAMYLCASSLEQGGETQYFGPGTRLLVL.